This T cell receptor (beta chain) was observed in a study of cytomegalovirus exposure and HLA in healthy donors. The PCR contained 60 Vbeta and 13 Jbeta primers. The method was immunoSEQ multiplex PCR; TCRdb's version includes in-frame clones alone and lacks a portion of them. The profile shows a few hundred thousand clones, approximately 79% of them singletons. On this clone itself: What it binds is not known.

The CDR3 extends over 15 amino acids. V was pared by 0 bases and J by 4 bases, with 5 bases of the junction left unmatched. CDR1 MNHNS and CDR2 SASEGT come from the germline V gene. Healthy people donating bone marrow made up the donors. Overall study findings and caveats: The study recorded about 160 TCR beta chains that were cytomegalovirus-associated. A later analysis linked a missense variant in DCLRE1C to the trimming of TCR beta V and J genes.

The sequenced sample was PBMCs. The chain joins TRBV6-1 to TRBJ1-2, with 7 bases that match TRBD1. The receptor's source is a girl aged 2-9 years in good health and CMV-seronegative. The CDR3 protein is CASSEATGVSYGYTF. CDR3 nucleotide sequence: TGTGCCAGCAGTGAAGCCACAGGGGTGAGCTATGGCTACACCTTC.